This T cell receptor beta chain is drawn from a study of regulatory T cells in long-lasting Graves disease. Study in general: To qualify as persistent, Graves' disease required over 5 years of antithyroid drugs with positive TSH receptor antibodies.

Germline trimming cut 6 bases from V and 2 bases from J; bases unmatched to any gene: 13. The CDR3 sequence is 17 residues long. CDR3 regions were amplified by Arm-PCR using iRepertoire HTBI primers to build TCR beta libraries. TCRdb used MiXCR to reprocess the multiplex PCR reads, holding one entry per CDR3 protein. The table shows approximately 440,000 distinct CDR3 sequences, with 20% to 25% occurring only once. This clonotype was seen only a few times. Time point meaning: persistent/refractory GD, antithyroid drugs over 5 years with positive TRAb. After RNA was extracted from PBMCs, the TCR library was made from it. Patients were enrolled at an endocrinology department in Xi'an, China. Staff drew approximately 10 milliliters of peripheral blood into EDTA tubes.

This clonotype was obtained from a female donor with Graves disease. V gene TRBV12-3 or TRBV12-4 combines with J gene TRBJ2-3, with 8 bases aligning to TRBD2. Specimen: peripheral blood mononuclear cells (PBMCs), collected when the disease was refractory, from a patient treated with antithyroid drugs. The CDR3 here is CASSPLAGRTHTDTQYF. The CDR3 DNA reads TGTGCCAGCAGCCCCTTAGCGGGGAGGACCCACACAGATACGCAGTATTTT.